This is a list of T cell receptor beta chains from one sample in a study of cytomegalovirus exposure and HLA in healthy donors. Produced via immunoSEQ multiplex PCR; TCRdb's table is partial and in-frame only. The sample consists of some 65,000 clones, around 95% of them appearing once. Sequencing was done on a sample of PBMCs. These receptors were collected from a man between 18 and 29 years old in good health and CMV-seropositive. The CDR3 runs from the conserved cysteine through the conserved F or W.

j_call v_call cdr3_aa
TRBJ1-2 TRBV6-5 CASSTSQGAGDGYTF
TRBJ1-3 TRBV5-5 CASTQVGAIIPLSGNTIYF
TRBJ1-5 TRBV10-3 CAISSQGSNQPQHF
TRBJ2-2 TRBV5-5 CASSSRNRNTGELFF
TRBJ1-2 TRBV7-2 CASSLIFELANYGYTF
TRBJ2-2 TRBV19 CASSILAGGPTGELFF
TRBJ2-3 TRBV4-1 CASSRQTSGGTDTQYF
TRBJ1-1 TRBV6-1 CASLQTGGRDTEAFF
TRBJ1-2 TRBV28 CASSTDTFNYGYTF
TRBJ1-5 TRBV6-4 CASSPTGEGGQPQHF
TRBJ1-1 TRBV10-1 CASSESRGPGTEAFF